This T cell receptor beta chain was profiled in a study of OX40 agonist ivuxolimab in advanced cancers. Study-level background: Patients were infused with ivuxolimab every 2 weeks at 0.01 to 10 mg/kg.

It was autoimmune disease history or systemic immunosuppression that excluded patients. This CDR3 region has 12 residues. Per germline, CDR1 MNHEY and CDR2 SVGAGI. V was trimmed by 7 bases and J by 8 bases, leaving 14 bases between them. This table comes from immunoSEQ multiplex PCR, and its TCRdb copy is limited to in-frame clones, with some not included. Of more than 7,000 clones listed, 85% to 90% were seen once; the top ten hold 11%. The V gene is TRBV6-5, the J gene TRBJ1-2, with D hard to call. This sample comprised CD4+ or CD8+ T cells sorted from blood, obtained in a trial of the OX40 agonist ivuxolimab. This sequence was found in an adult with an advanced solid tumor such as melanoma, head and neck, liver or kidney cancer. The CDR3 sequence is CASKGSSWGYTF. The CDR3 DNA reads as TGTGCCAGCAAAGGGTCCTCATGGGGCTACACCTTC.